A selection of T cell receptor beta chains follows, all from one sample in a study of spatial heterogeneity in lung cancer. TCRdb independently ran MiXCR on the 5' RACE reads; one entry per CDR3 protein. Here the sample spans around 89,000 distinct CDR3 sequences, approximately 12% being singletons. Sequenced here: PBMCs, sampled at surgery. The source of these receptors is a male donor with early-stage non-small cell lung cancer. Each CDR3 is given with its conserved first and last residue. A D gene is named only where the DNA matches it firmly. Only some rows state a clone size, as once, few, many or a class for expanded clones.

>TRBJ1-2|TRBV7-8|.|17|.
CASSLAVGGSPNYGYTF
TGTGCCAGCAGCTTAGCGGTTGGGGGGTCCCCTAACTATGGCTACACCTTC
>TRBJ2-3|TRBV29-1|.|14|few
CSVASGSRTDTQYF
TGCAGCGTTGCAAGTGGGAGTAGGACAGATACGCAGTATTTT
>TRBJ1-5|TRBV6-2/TRBV6-3|.|17|.
CASSYGGSHLLSQPQHF
TGTGCCAGCAGTTACGGGGGATCCCACCTCCTCAGTCAGCCCCAGCATTTT
>TRBJ2-3|TRBV19|TRBD1|14|.
CASSRGQVADTQYF
TGTGCCAGTAGTCGGGGACAGGTGGCAGATACGCAGTATTTT
>TRBJ2-7|TRBV20-1|.|14|.
CSARDLRGTYEQYF
TGCAGTGCTAGAGATCTAAGGGGCACCTACGAGCAGTACTTC
>TRBJ1-4|TRBV2|.|13|few
CASRPSTNEKLFF
TGTGCCAGCAGGCCATCAACTAATGAAAAACTGTTTTTT
>TRBJ2-7|TRBV3-1|TRBD2|15|many
CASSQGLAAGYEQYF
TGTGCCAGCAGCCAAGGACTAGCGGCTGGCTACGAGCAGTACTTC
>TRBJ1-4|TRBV4-3|TRBD1|16|.
CASSLSSGTGGEKLFF
TGCGCCAGCAGCCTCTCCTCCGGGACAGGGGGTGAAAAACTGTTTTTT
>TRBJ2-2|TRBV19|TRBD2|13|.
CASEAGLSGELFF
TGTGCCAGTGAAGCGGGGTTATCCGGGGAGCTGTTTTTT
>TRBJ2-1|TRBV7-9|.|13|many
CASSLTQGAEQFF
TGTGCCAGCAGCTTAACCCAGGGTGCAGAGCAGTTCTTC
>TRBJ2-7|TRBV6-2/TRBV6-3|TRBD2|15|many
CASSYSRLAVYEQYF
TGTGCCAGCAGTTACTCCCGACTAGCGGTCTACGAGCAGTACTTC
>TRBJ2-7|TRBV14|.|12|few
CASSAGSLEQYF
TGTGCCAGCAGTGCAGGGAGCCTTGAGCAGTACTTC
>TRBJ1-2|TRBV5-1|.|14|.
CASSLEPGDYGYTF
TGCGCCAGCAGCTTGGAGCCGGGGGACTATGGCTACACCTTC
>TRBJ1-5|TRBV3-1|.|15|.
CASGDGGASNQPQHF
TGTGCCAGCGGCGACGGGGGCGCGAGCAATCAGCCCCAGCATTTT
>TRBJ2-1|TRBV6-2/TRBV6-3|TRBD2|16|few
CASSSSGTSGANEQFF
TGTGCCAGCAGTTCCTCCGGGACTAGCGGGGCCAATGAGCAGTTCTTC
>TRBJ2-5|TRBV6-6|.|15|many
CASSDVRGAGETQYF
TGTGCCAGCAGTGACGTCCGGGGCGCAGGAGAGACCCAGTACTTC
>TRBJ2-2|TRBV27|.|14|.
CASSWGARTGELFF
TGTGCCAGCAGTTGGGGGGCGCGAACCGGGGAGCTGTTTTTT
>TRBJ2-5|TRBV28|.|10|.
CATKAATQYF
TGTGCCACCAAAGCTGCGACCCAGTACTTC
>TRBJ2-7|TRBV6-6|TRBD2|15|few
CASREEIAGVYEQYF
TGTGCCAGCAGGGAGGAGATAGCGGGAGTTTACGAGCAGTACTTC
>TRBJ1-1|TRBV5-1|.|13|few
CASNMGERTEAFF
TGCGCCAGCAACATGGGCGAGAGGACTGAAGCTTTCTTT
>TRBJ2-3|TRBV11-2|.|14|few
CASSPTGGGDTQYF
TGTGCCAGCAGCCCCACAGGGGGAGGGGATACGCAGTATTTT
>TRBJ2-2|TRBV9|.|14|few
CASTKDLGTGELFF
TGTGCCAGCACCAAAGACTTGGGCACCGGGGAGCTGTTTTTT
>TRBJ2-7|TRBV20-1|TRBD1|17|few
CSAKTWDGTGTSYEQYF
TGCAGTGCCAAAACTTGGGATGGGACAGGAACTTCCTACGAGCAGTACTTC
>TRBJ1-6|TRBV2|.|15|.
CASSVGGSYNSPLHF
TGTGCCAGCAGTGTGGGTGGGTCCTATAATTCACCCCTCCACTTT
>TRBJ1-5|TRBV7-8|TRBD1|14|.
CASSSTGANQPQHF
TGTGCCAGCAGCAGTACAGGGGCAAACCAGCCCCAGCATTTT
>TRBJ1-1|TRBV7-9|.|13|.
CASSTQGNTEAFF
TGTGCCAGCAGTACCCAGGGGAACACTGAAGCTTTCTTT
>TRBJ2-3|TRBV4-3|.|17|few
CASSQAPGGRNTDTQYF
TGCGCCAGCAGCCAAGCCCCCGGCGGACGGAACACAGATACGCAGTATTTT
>TRBJ1-2|TRBV2|TRBD1|13|many
CASREQGDYGYTF
TGTGCCAGCAGAGAACAGGGGGACTATGGCTACACCTTC
>TRBJ2-1|TRBV24-1|.|14|.
CATSAGPVRNEQFF
TGTGCCACCAGTGCAGGCCCGGTGCGGAATGAGCAGTTCTTC
>TRBJ1-1|TRBV3-1|.|14|many
CASSQVGQNTEAFF
TGTGCCAGCAGCCAAGTTGGCCAGAACACTGAAGCTTTCTTT
>TRBJ2-2|TRBV5-1|.|15|.
CASSLSSATSKRLFF
TGCGCCAGCAGCTTGTCTTCGGCCACCTCTAAAAGGCTGTTTTTT
>TRBJ2-5|TRBV29-1|.|13|few
CSVQKATVETQYF
TGCAGCGTTCAAAAGGCCACCGTGGAGACCCAGTACTTC
>TRBJ1-2|TRBV7-2|.|16|.
CASSSRGLDVGGGYTF
TGTGCCAGCAGCTCCCGGGGCCTCGACGTGGGAGGTGGCTACACCTTC
>TRBJ2-5|TRBV23-1|TRBD2|20|.
CASSLIRTTSGRAEDETQYF
TGCGCCAGCAGTCTAATCCGAACGACTAGCGGGAGGGCCGAGGATGAGACCCAGTACTTC
>TRBJ2-3|TRBV11-3|TRBD2|16|many
CASSLGGAGLGDTQYF
TGTGCCAGCAGCTTAGGTGGAGCGGGGCTCGGGGATACGCAGTATTTT
>TRBJ2-3|TRBV20-1|TRBD2|15|.
CSAAPRTSAADTQYF
TGCAGTGCTGCACCAAGGACTAGCGCCGCAGATACGCAGTATTTT
>TRBJ1-1|TRBV7-2|.|14|few
CASSLADLGTEAFF
TGTGCCAGCAGCTTAGCAGACCTGGGCACTGAAGCTTTCTTT
>TRBJ1-1|TRBV4-2|.|17|many
CASSQGPGEDTNTEAFF
TGTGCCAGCAGCCAAGGGCCCGGGGAGGACACGAACACTGAAGCTTTCTTT
>TRBJ2-1|TRBV12-3/TRBV12-4|.|18|few
CASSLGGDTIPSYNEQFF
TGTGCCAGCAGTTTAGGTGGCGATACCATACCCTCCTACAATGAGCAGTTCTTC
>TRBJ2-3|TRBV28|.|15|few
CASSPFGGRTDTQYF
TGTGCCAGCAGTCCTTTCGGGGGGCGAACAGATACGCAGTATTTT
>TRBJ2-7|TRBV7-2|.|12|few
CASSLTLHEQYF
TGTGCCAGCAGCTTAACCTTACACGAGCAGTACTTC
>TRBJ1-1|TRBV11-2|.|14|.
CASSLDHRHRGAFF
TGTGCCAGCAGCTTAGATCACCGCCACCGGGGAGCTTTCTTT
>TRBJ2-2|TRBV7-3|TRBD1|15|many
CASSPRQGVTGELFF
TGTGCCAGCAGCCCAAGACAGGGGGTCACCGGGGAGCTGTTTTTT
>TRBJ2-3|TRBV20-1|TRBD2|15|.
CSAPPGLADPGTQYF
TGCAGTGCTCCCCCGGGACTAGCGGATCCCGGTACGCAGTATTTT
>TRBJ2-3|TRBV10-3|TRBD2|15|.
CAISVAGGQKDTQYF
TGTGCCATCAGTGTAGCGGGGGGGCAAAAAGATACGCAGTATTTT
>TRBJ2-3|TRBV6-2/TRBV6-3|TRBD1|14|few
CASNPDRGADTQYF
TGTGCCAGCAACCCGGACAGGGGCGCAGATACGCAGTATTTT